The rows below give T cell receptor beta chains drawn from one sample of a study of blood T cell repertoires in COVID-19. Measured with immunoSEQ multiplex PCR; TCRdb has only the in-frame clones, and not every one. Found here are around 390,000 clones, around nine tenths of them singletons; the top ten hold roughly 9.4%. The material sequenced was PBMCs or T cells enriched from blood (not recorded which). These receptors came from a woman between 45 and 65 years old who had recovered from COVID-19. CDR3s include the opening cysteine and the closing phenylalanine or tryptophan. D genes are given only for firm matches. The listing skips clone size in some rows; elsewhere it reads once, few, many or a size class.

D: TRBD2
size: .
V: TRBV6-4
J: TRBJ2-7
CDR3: CASSQLGTSYEQYF
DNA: TGTGCCAGCAGTCAATTAGGGACTAGCTACGAGCAGTACTTC

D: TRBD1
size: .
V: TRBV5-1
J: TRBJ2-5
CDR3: CASSFGTGMETQYF
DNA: TGCGCCAGCAGCTTTGGGACAGGGATGGAGACCCAGTACTTC

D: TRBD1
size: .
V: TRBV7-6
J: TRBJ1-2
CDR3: CASSSDRGGYTF
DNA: TGTGCCAGCAGCTCGGACAGGGGAGGCTACACCTTC

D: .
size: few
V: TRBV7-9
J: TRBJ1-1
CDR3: CASSRTSNREEAFF
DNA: TGTGCCAGCAGCCGCACCAGTAACAGGGAAGAAGCTTTCTTT

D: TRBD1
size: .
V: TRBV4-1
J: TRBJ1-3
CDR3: CASSQGDRDGNTIYF
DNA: TGCGCCAGCAGCCAAGGGGACAGGGATGGAAACACCATATATTTT

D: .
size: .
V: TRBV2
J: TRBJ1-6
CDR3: CASSSSWNSPLHF
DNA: TGTGCCAGCAGCTCTAGCTGGAATTCACCCCTCCACTTT

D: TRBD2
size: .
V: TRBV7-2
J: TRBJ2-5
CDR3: CASSVSYGTLAGDQYF
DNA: TGTGCCAGCAGTGTTAGCTACGGGACACTAGCGGGGGACCAGTACTTC

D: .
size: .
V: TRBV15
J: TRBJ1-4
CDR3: CATSRDKQINEKLFF
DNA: TGTGCCACCAGCAGAGATAAACAGATTAATGAAAAACTGTTTTTT

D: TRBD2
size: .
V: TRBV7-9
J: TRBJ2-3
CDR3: CASSAQRGGTTDTQYF
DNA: TGTGCCAGCAGCGCCCAGCGGGGGGGCACCACAGATACGCAGTATTTT

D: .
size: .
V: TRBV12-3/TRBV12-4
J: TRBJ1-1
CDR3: CASSLIRGTEAFF
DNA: TGTGCCAGCAGTTTAATACGGGGAACTGAAGCTTTCTTT

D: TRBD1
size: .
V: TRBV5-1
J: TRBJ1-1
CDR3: CASSLRQGDTEAFF
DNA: TGCGCCAGCAGCTTGCGCCAGGGGGACACTGAAGCTTTCTTT

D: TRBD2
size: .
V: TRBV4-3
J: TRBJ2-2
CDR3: CASSQDQGAGGRTGELFF
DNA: TGCGCCAGCAGCCAAGATCAGGGAGCGGGGGGGCGTACCGGGGAGCTGTTTTTT

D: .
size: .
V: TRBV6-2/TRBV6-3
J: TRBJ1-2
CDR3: CASSATEEQGYTF
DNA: TGTGCCAGCAGCGCGACAGAGGAGCAGGGCTACACCTTC

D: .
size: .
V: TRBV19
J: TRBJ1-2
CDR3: CASSIQKANYGYTF
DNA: TGTGCCAGTAGTATCCAGAAAGCTAACTATGGCTACACCTTC

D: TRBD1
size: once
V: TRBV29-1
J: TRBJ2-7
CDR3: CSATGARQYF
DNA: TGCAGCGCAACAGGGGCCCGGCAGTACTTC

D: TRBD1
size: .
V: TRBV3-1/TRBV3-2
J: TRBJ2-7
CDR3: CASSPPSGQVTYEQYF
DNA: TGTGCCAGCAGCCCCCCGTCGGGACAGGTAACCTACGAGCAGTACTTC

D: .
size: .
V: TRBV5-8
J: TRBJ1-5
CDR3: CASSLFAGRNQPQHF
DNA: TGTGCCAGCAGCTTGTTTGCAGGGCGCAATCAGCCCCAGCATTTT

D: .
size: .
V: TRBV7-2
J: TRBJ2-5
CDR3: CASSPRLGETQYF
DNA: TGTGCCAGCAGCCCCAGACTTGGGGAGACCCAGTACTTC

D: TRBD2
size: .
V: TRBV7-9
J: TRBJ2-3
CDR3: CASSLRGGPPDTQYF
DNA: TGTGCCAGCAGTCTCCGGGGGGGCCCGCCAGATACGCAGTATTTT

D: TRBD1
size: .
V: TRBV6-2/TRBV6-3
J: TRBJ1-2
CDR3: CASSRPGTGYGYTF
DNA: TGTGCCAGCAGCCGTCCCGGGACAGGGTATGGCTACACCTTC

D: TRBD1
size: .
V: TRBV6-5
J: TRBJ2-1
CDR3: CASSNWDRGGNEQFF
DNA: TGTGCCAGCAGTAACTGGGACAGGGGAGGTAATGAGCAGTTCTTC

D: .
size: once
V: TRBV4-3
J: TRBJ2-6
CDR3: CASSQDHGSGANVLTF
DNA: TGCGCCAGCAGCCAAGATCACGGCTCTGGGGCCAACGTCCTGACTTTC

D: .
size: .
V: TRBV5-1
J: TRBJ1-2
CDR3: CASSPPDTYGYTF
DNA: TGCGCCAGCAGCCCTCCAGACACCTATGGCTACACCTTC

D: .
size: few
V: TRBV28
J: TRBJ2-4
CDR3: CASSAKNIQYF
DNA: TGTGCCAGCTCTGCCAAAAACATTCAGTACTTC

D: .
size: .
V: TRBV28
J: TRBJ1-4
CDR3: CASSPGQGIRNEKLFF
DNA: TGTGCCAGCAGTCCCGGACAAGGAATAAGAAATGAAAAACTGTTTTTT

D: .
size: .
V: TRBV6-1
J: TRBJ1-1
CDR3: CASSEARYFRNTEAFF
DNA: TGTGCCAGCAGTGAAGCGCGGTACTTCAGGAACACTGAAGCTTTCTTT

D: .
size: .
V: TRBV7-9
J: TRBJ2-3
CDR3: CASSLEWKGGLEQYF
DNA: TGTGCCAGCAGCCTAGAATGGAAAGGGGGTCTAGAGCAGTATTTT